The 25 T cell receptor beta chains presented below share a single source sample, sequenced in a study of CD8+CD57+ T cells in acquired aplastic anemia. The use of genomic DNA as template underpinned the TCR beta VDJ and CDR3 profiling. TCRdb redid the calling of the reads with MiXCR, one entry per CDR3 protein. In the table there are around 200,000 distinct CDR3 sequences, less than 50% of which are singletons. Patients chosen for sequencing had shown CD8+CD57+ cell expansion by flow cytometry. Source material: sorted CD4+, CD8+, or CD8+CD57+ T cells (not recorded which) from PBMCs. The origin of the receptors is a human donor with aplastic anemia.

Remarks on this clonotype: A much bigger clone sits one base away, suggesting this may be a read error. This chain uses TRBV5-1 with TRBJ2-1; 10 nucleotides line up with TRBD2. The V gene's germline CDR1 is SGHRS and CDR2 YFSETQ. The CDR3 totals 16 residues. CDR3 sequence reads: CASSLDGLAEYNERFF. In nucleotides, the CDR3 is TGCGCCAGCAGCTTGGATGGACTAGCGGAATACAATGAGCGGTTCTTC.

The table lists this clonotype with a few counts. The V and J genes are TRBV2 and TRBJ2-7; a weak D match, TRBD1 (5 bases). Trimming pared 3 bases from V and 3 bases from J, leaving 15 bases between. The CDR3 is 15 amino acids. Per the germline V gene, CDR1 is SNHLY and CDR2 is FYNNEI. DNA for the CDR3: TGTGCCAGCAGTGAGGGGCCAGGGCCGAACTACGAGCAGTACTTC. This translates into CASSEGPGPNYEQYF.

The V call is TRBV5-1, the J call TRBJ1-2; TRBD1 matches at 10 bases. CDR1 SGHRS and CDR2 YFSETQ come from the germline V gene. CDR3 length: 15 residues. V lost 4 bases, J lost 5 bases, and 8 bases stayed unmatched. Here the CDR3 reads CASSPDRGPSYGYTF. CDR3 in DNA: TGCGCCAGCAGCCCTGACAGGGGGCCCTCGTATGGCTACACCTTC.

This clonotype has at least ten counts. The rearrangement links TRBV20-1 to TRBJ1-2; 8 nucleotides agree with TRBD1. CDR3 length: 13 amino acids. Looked up from germline, CDR1 is DFQATT and CDR2 is SNEGSKA (reference sequence). The V segment lost 6 bases and the J segment 4 bases; nucleotides outside the gene matches: 7. CDR3 in DNA: TGCAGTGCCGAGACACAGGGGGGCTATGGCTACACCTTC. This gives the protein CSAETQGGYGYTF.

This clonotype has only one observation. The chain uses TRBV7-9 and TRBJ1-5; D is unresolved. This CDR3 spans 13 amino acids. The germline gives CDR1 SEHNR, CDR2 FQNEAQ (reference sequence). Trimming removed 7 bases at V and 0 bases at J, with 7 bases between. CDR3 sequence (DNA): TGTGCCAGCACAGAAGATAGCAATCAGCCCCAGCATTTT. Its protein product is CASTEDSNQPQHF.

The chain is built from TRBV20-1 and TRBJ2-7, with a possible D match to TRBD2 (6 bases). Germline values: CDR1 DFQATT, CDR2 SNEGSKA (reference sequence). There are 14 residues in the CDR3. Trimming pared 0 bases from V and 2 bases from J, leaving 11 bases between. CDR3 bases: TGCAGTGCTAGAGATCTGGGGAGGACCTACGAGCAGTACTTC. Translated, it gives CSARDLGRTYEQYF.

This clonotype occurred many times. V gene TRBV2 combines with J gene TRBJ2-3; TRBD1 matches 8 bases. With 6 bases clipped from V and 4 bases from J, the junction kept 3 bases outside the gene matches. The length of the CDR3 is 13 residues. In germline, CDR1 is SNHLY, CDR2 FYNNEI. The CDR3 here is CASRGTGPDTQYF. DNA for the CDR3: TGTGCCAGCAGAGGGACAGGCCCAGATACGCAGTATTTT.

This clonotype was observed at least ten times. The V gene is TRBV6-1, the J gene TRBJ2-1; perhaps D is TRBD1 or TRBD2 (5 bases each). Trimming removed 5 bases at V and 3 bases at J, with 14 bases between. The CDR3 extends over 15 amino acids. Germline V gene lookup returns CDR1 MNHNS and CDR2 SASEGT. The CDR3 is CASSREGTVYNEQFF. The CDR3 region has the DNA TGTGCCAGCAGTAGGGAAGGGACGGTCTACAATGAGCAGTTCTTC.

Worth noting for this clonotype: The conserved phenylalanine or tryptophan is not found at the CDR3 terminus, so this likely reflects a read error. The chain is built from TRBV12-5 and TRBJ1-1; no firm D call. The CDR3 totals 18 residues. V lost 4 bases and J lost 0, with 21 bases in between. Looked up from germline, CDR1 is LGHNT and CDR2 is FRNRAP. The CDR3 DNA is TGTGCTAGTGGTTCCCTTATCTTCTTGGCCGACATGAACACTGAAGCTTTCCTT. As protein: CASGSLIFLADMNTEAFL.

This clonotype was counted between two and nine times. V is TRBV18 and J is TRBJ2-2; D possibly matches TRBD1 or TRBD2 (5 bases each). Germline values: CDR1 KGHSH, CDR2 LQKENI. This CDR3 spans 14 amino acids. With 6 bases removed from V and 2 bases from J, the gap between germline ends came to 10 bases. In DNA form, the CDR3 reads TGTGCCAGCTCGCAGGGAGTTAACACCGGGGAGCTGTTTTTT. This gives the protein CASSQGVNTGELFF.

The chain joins TRBV12-3 or TRBV12-4 to TRBJ1-2; possibly TRBD1 for D (6 bases). This CDR3 spans 15 amino acids. The V end was cut by 3 bases, the J end by 5 bases, with 16 bases between. CDR3 sequence: CASSFVSGGFYGYTF. The CDR3 DNA sequence: TGTGCCAGCAGTTTTGTGTCCGGGGGCTTTTATGGCTACACCTTC.

The CDR3 DNA sequence: TGCGCCAGCAGTGCCTGGACAGGCTTAGGTACCGCTGAAGCTTTCTTT. Its protein is CASSAWTGLGTAEAFF. J is TRBJ1-1 and V is TRBV10-1, with TRBD1 matching over 7 bases. Germline V gene lookup returns CDR1 WNHNN and CDR2 SYGVQD (reference sequence). Trimming at V came to 4 bases and at J to 6 bases, leaving 14 bases not matched to a gene. The CDR3 has 16 amino acids.

This rearrangement joins TRBV5-1 to TRBJ1-2; D remains ambiguous. The CDR3 length is 13 residues. Germline CDR1 and CDR2: SGHRS and YFSETQ. Trimming left V 0 bases short and J 4 bases short, with 7 bases between. In DNA, the CDR3 is TGCGCCAGCAGCTTGGATGGGAGCTATGGCTACACCTTC. It is translated as CASSLDGSYGYTF.

This clonotype was seen many times. The chain recombines TRBV7-3 with TRBJ2-2, with D tentatively TRBD1 (5 bases). The CDR3 extends over 15 amino acids. CDR1 and CDR2 (germline): SGHTA, FQGTGA. Trimming removed 5 bases at V and 1 base at J, with 11 bases between. The CDR3 DNA is TGTGCCAGCAGCCTCCGTCAGGGGAACACCGGGGAGCTGTTTTTT. It encodes CASSLRQGNTGELFF.

V gene TRBV10-3 combines with J gene TRBJ2-7; unclear D gene. V dropped 6 bases and J dropped 7 bases, with 13 bases sitting between them. The germline gives CDR1 ENHRY, CDR2 SYGVKD. The CDR3 has 12 amino acids. The CDR3 region has the DNA TGTGCCATCAGGACGACGGGTGGTGAGCAGTACTTC. Its translation is CAIRTTGGEQYF.

This clonotype was observed a single time. The gene calls are TRBV6-1 and TRBJ2-7, with TRBD2 matching over 9 bases. The CDR3 is 15 residues long. The germline gives CDR1 MNHNS, CDR2 SASEGT. V was pared by 6 bases and J by 2 bases, with 8 bases of the junction left unmatched. The CDR3 loop reads CASRKGLALAYEQYF. As DNA, the CDR3 is TGTGCCAGCAGAAAGGGACTAGCATTAGCCTACGAGCAGTACTTC.

This clonotype was counted a few times. The V and J genes are TRBV5-1 and TRBJ1-1; D remains unclear. Germline V gene lookup returns CDR1 SGHRS and CDR2 YFSETQ. The V gene lost 0 bases and the J gene lost 3 bases, with 9 bases spanning the gap. This CDR3 contains 14 residues. The CDR3 DNA reads TGCGCCAGCAGCTTGGACATCGGGGACACTGAAGCTTTCTTT. Amino acids: CASSLDIGDTEAFF.

This clonotype was observed a handful of times. The chain joins TRBV27 to TRBJ1-5; D possibly corresponds to TRBD1 (5 bases). Trimming left V 5 bases short and J 2 bases short, with 13 bases between. This CDR3 comprises 15 residues. Germline V gives CDR1 MNHEY, CDR2 SMNVEV (reference sequence). The CDR3 sequence is CASSRGVEGNQPQHF. CDR3 bases: TGTGCCAGCAGTAGGGGAGTCGAGGGCAATCAGCCCCAGCATTTT.

In this sample, this clonotype turned up many times. The chain carries TRBV2 and TRBJ2-1; 10 nucleotides agree with TRBD1. Germline V gene sequence: CDR1 SNHLY, CDR2 FYNNEI. The CDR3 loop spans 15 amino acids. The J segment lost 7 bases and the V segment lost 2 bases, leaving 5 bases of the junction unmatched. In nucleotides, the CDR3 is TGTGCCAGCAGTGAATTGGGACAGGGGATAAATGAGCAGTTCTTC. Translated, it gives CASSELGQGINEQFF.

The chain has TRBV19 and TRBJ1-3, with a tentative D call TRBD1 (5 bases). The germline V gene encodes CDR1 LNHDA and CDR2 SQIVND (reference sequence). CDR3 length equals 14 residues. Trimming removed 5 bases from V and 1 base from J, with 9 bases in between. CDR3 bases: TGTGCCAGTAGTCGGGGGTTTTCTGGAAACACCATATATTTT. Translated, it gives CASSRGFSGNTIYF.

The chain links TRBV2 to TRBJ1-2; the D is unclear. V shed 4 bases and J shed 3 bases, with 12 bases lying between them. This CDR3 has 14 residues. CDR1 is SNHLY and CDR2 is FYNNEI in the germline V gene. This CDR3 is CASSVGNWDYGYTF. CDR3 in DNA: TGTGCCAGCAGTGTAGGGAACTGGGACTATGGCTACACCTTC.

At least ten counts were recorded for this clonotype. The chain recombines TRBV2 with TRBJ1-4; 10 bases match TRBD1. J lost 3 bases, V lost 7 bases, and 5 bases had no gene match. The germline V gene has CDR1 SNHLY and CDR2 FYNNEI. There are 15 residues in the CDR3. CDR3 protein: CASTRDRGSNEKLFF. DNA for the CDR3: TGTGCCAGCACCAGGGACAGGGGATCTAATGAAAAACTGTTTTTT.

The chain has TRBV7-3 and TRBJ1-2; the match to TRBD1 covers 7 bases. The CDR3 runs to 16 residues. CDR1 and CDR2 from the germline V gene are SGHTA and FQGTGA. Germline trimming cut 3 bases from V and 3 bases from J; bases unmatched to any gene: 10. The CDR3 sequence: CASSFFAGDRDYGYTF. The CDR3 bases are TGTGCCAGCAGCTTTTTCGCGGGAGACAGGGACTATGGCTACACCTTC.

The V gene is TRBV20-1, the J gene TRBJ1-1; D gene ambiguous. Germline assignment: CDR1 DFQATT and CDR2 SNEGSKA (reference sequence). The CDR3 is 15 residues long. V was trimmed by 3 bases and J by 3 bases, leaving 17 bases between them. CDR3 residues: CSARDRERTDTEAFF. The CDR3, as DNA: TGCAGTGCTAGGGACCGGGAAAGAACGGACACTGAAGCTTTCTTT.

The sample holds one count of this clonotype. The rearrangement joins TRBV29-1 to TRBJ2-7, with a possible D match to TRBD1 (7 bases). Germline V gene data show CDR1 as SQVTM and CDR2 as ANQGSEA. The length of the CDR3 is 12 residues. Trimming took off 6 bases at V and 4 bases at J, with 13 bases between the two ends. The CDR3 bases are TGCAGCGTCCAACAGGGGAGGTACGAGCAGTACTTC. It specifies CSVQQGRYEQYF.